The source of this TCR beta chain is a study of blood T cell repertoires in COVID-19. Background on the study: Acute and convalescent COVID-19 specimens originated in the United States, Italy and Spain. The cDNA or gDNA used as material had been derived from T cells, B-cell-depleted T cells, or PBMCs.

This clone has more than one count but fewer than ten. Clinical history reported by participants formed the basis on which cohorts were assigned. Original data processing: Reference gene primer amplification in the assay estimated nucleated cell counts. Method: immunoSEQ multiplex PCR; TCRdb's copy keeps in-frame clones and lacks some. The V and J calls and the clone size are those of that table, but D and trimming were determined from the DNA. This sample yields approximately 130,000 clones, of which around 83% are seen a single time; about 18% belongs to the top ten. Germline lookup yields CDR1 MDHEN and CDR2 SYDVKM. CDR3 length: 14 amino acids. V lost 5 bases to trimming and J lost 5 bases, with 15 bases between them.

The clonotype was recovered from a man between 25 and 39 years old who had recovered from COVID-19. The sample taken for sequencing was PBMCs or T cells enriched from blood (not recorded which). The chain recombines TRBV28 with TRBJ1-2, with D perhaps TRBD1 (6 bases). CDR3 nucleotide sequence: TGTGCCAGCAGTCTAGGGGGGGGTGGGTATGGCTACACCTTC. Its translation: CASSLGGGGYGYTF.